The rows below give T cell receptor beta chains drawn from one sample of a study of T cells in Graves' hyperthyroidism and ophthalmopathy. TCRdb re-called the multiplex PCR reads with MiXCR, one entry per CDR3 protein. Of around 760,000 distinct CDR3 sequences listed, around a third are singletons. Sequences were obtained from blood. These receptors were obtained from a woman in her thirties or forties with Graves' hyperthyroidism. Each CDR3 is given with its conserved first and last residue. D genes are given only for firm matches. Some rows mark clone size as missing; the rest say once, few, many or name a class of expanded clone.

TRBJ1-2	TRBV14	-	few	CASSAFPTVGYGYTF	TGTGCCAGCAGCGCATTCCCGACAGTCGGCTATGGCTACACCTTC
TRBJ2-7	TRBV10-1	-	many	CASSDMYEQYF	TGCGCCAGCAGCGACATGTACGAGCAGTACTTC
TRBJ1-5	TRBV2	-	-	CASLDGSSNQPQHF	TGTGCCAGCCTAGATGGGAGTAGCAATCAGCCCCAGCATTTT
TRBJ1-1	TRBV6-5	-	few	CASSYSFPGETEAFF	TGTGCCAGCAGTTACTCGTTTCCGGGAGAAACTGAAGCTTTCTTT
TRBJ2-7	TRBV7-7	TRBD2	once	CASSQGPSGNEQYF	TGTGCCAGCAGCCAAGGCCCTAGCGGGAATGAGCAGTACTTC
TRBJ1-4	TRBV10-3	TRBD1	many	CAISQGGRGNEKLFF	TGTGCCATCAGTCAAGGAGGCAGGGGGAATGAAAAACTGTTTTTT
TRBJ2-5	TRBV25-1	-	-	CASSDWGGGTGETQYF	TGTGCCAGCAGTGACTGGGGCGGGGGGACAGGAGAGACCCAGTACTTC
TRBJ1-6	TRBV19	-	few	CASSIEGQASSYNSPLHF	TGTGCCAGTAGTATAGAAGGTCAGGCTTCCTCCTATAATTCACCCCTCCACTTT
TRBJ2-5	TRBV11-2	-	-	CASRPGVASMETQYF	TGTGCCAGCAGACCCGGGGTAGCGAGTATGGAGACCCAGTACTTC
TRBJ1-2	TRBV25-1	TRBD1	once	CASSAGQGNNYGYTF	TGTGCCAGCAGTGCCGGACAGGGGAACAACTATGGCTACACCTTC
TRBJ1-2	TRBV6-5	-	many	CASSYGRGFGYTF	TGTGCCAGCAGTTACGGTCGGGGCTTTGGCTACACCTTC
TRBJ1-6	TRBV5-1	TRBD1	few	CASSLGQGGGNSPLHF	TGCGCCAGCAGCTTGGGACAGGGGGGAGGAAATTCACCCCTCCACTTT
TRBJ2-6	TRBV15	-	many	CATNSGGANVLTF	TGTGCCACGAACTCCGGTGGGGCCAACGTCCTGACTTTC
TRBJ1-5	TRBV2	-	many	CASSEGAGASQPQHF	TGTGCCAGCAGTGAGGGGGCGGGGGCTAGTCAGCCCCAGCATTTT
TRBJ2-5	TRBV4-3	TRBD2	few	CASSHRGGTGETQYF	TGCGCCAGCAGCCACCGCGGGGGGACGGGAGAGACCCAGTACTTC
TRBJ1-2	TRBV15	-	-	CATSSPDAGYGYTF	TGTGCCACCAGCAGTCCGGACGCCGGCTATGGCTACACCTTC
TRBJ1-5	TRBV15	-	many	CATRGNGNQPQHF	TGTGCCACCAGAGGAAACGGGAATCAGCCCCAGCATTTT
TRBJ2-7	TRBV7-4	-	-	CASSLGNGYEQYF	TGTGCCAGCAGCTTGGGGAACGGCTACGAGCAGTACTTC
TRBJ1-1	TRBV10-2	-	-	CASSQAPTVNTEAFF	TGCGCCAGCAGCCAAGCACCAACGGTGAACACTGAAGCTTTCTTT
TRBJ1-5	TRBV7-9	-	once	CASSLQGRRGNQLQHF	TGTGCCAGCAGCTTGCAGGGAAGAAGGGGGAATCAGCTCCAGCATTTT
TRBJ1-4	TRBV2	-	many	CASRQATGREKLFF	TGTGCCAGCCGGCAGGCCACCGGTAGGGAAAAACTGTTTTTT
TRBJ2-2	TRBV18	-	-	CASSPDKDPAGELFF	TGTGCCAGCTCACCGGACAAGGATCCGGCCGGGGAGCTGTTTTTT
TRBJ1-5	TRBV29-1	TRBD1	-	CSVEDPRDSQETQHF	TGCAGCGTTGAAGATCCGCGGGACAGTCAAGAGACCCAGCATTTT
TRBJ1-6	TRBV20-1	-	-	CSARDGRGAENSPLHF	TGCAGTGCTAGAGATGGGCGGGGGGCGGAAAATTCACCCCTCCACTTT
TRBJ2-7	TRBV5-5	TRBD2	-	CASSWGLAGGSGEQYF	TGTGCCAGCAGCTGGGGACTAGCGGGAGGGTCTGGAGAGCAGTACTTC
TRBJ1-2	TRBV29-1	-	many	CSVHPTGHNYGYTF	TGCAGCGTTCATCCGACAGGACATAACTATGGCTACACCTTC
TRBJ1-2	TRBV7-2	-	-	CASSFDGGADGYTF	TGTGCCAGCAGCTTTGATGGGGGAGCGGATGGCTACACCTTC
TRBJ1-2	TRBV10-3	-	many	CAISDEALGYGYTF	TGTGCCATCAGTGACGAGGCCCTTGGGTATGGCTACACCTTC
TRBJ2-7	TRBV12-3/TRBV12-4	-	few	CASSTTNLAFYEQYF	TGTGCCAGCAGTACCACGAACCTAGCGTTCTACGAGCAGTACTTC
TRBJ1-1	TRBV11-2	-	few	CASSLGGPSGFTEAFF	TGTGCCAGCAGTCTTGGGGGACCTAGCGGGTTCACTGAAGCTTTCTTT
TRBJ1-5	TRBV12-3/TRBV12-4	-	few	CASSFWVGPQHF	TGTGCCAGCAGTTTTTGGGTTGGGCCCCAGCATTTT
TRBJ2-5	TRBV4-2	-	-	CASSRDNEWQRGGETQYF	TGTGCCAGCAGCCGAGACAATGAGTGGCAGCGAGGTGGAGAGACCCAGTACTTC
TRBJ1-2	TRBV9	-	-	CASSERDSQFYGYTF	TGTGCCAGCAGCGAACGGGATAGTCAGTTCTATGGCTACACCTTC
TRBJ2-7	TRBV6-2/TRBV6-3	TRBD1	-	CASRREEGQGAYEQYF	TGTGCCAGCAGGCGCGAAGAAGGACAGGGAGCCTACGAGCAGTACTTC
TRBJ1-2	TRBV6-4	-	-	CASSSQGPRYGYTF	TGTGCCAGCAGTTCACAGGGCCCACGTTATGGCTACACCTTC
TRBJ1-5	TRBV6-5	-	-	CASSSGWGRRGSNQPQHF	TGTGCCAGCAGTTCGGGCTGGGGGCGCCGGGGTAGCAATCAGCCCCAGCATTTT
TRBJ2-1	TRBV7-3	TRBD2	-	CASSPDPSGSIGINEQFF	TGTGCCAGCAGCCCCGATCCTAGCGGGAGCATCGGAATAAATGAGCAGTTCTTC
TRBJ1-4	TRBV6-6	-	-	CASRGGTTNEKLFF	TGTGCCAGCAGGGGGGGAACAACTAATGAAAAACTGTTTTTT
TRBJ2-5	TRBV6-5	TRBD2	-	CASRGGWETQYF	TGTGCCAGCAGGGGGGGGTGGGAGACCCAGTACTTC
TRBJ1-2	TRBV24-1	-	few	CASSPIQTNYGYTF	TGTGCCAGCTCACCTATACAGACGAACTATGGCTACACCTTC